The next 7 T cell receptor beta chains were all read from a single sample in a study of shared clonotypes between healthy human individuals. Produced via immunoSEQ multiplex PCR; TCRdb's table is partial and in-frame only. Here the sample spans around 690,000 clones, about 90% being singletons. The sequenced sample consisted of memory CD8+ T cells from PBMCs. Subset indicated: CD45RO+ cells pooled with CCR7-negative TemRA cells. The receptor set was obtained from a man aged 18 to 29 in good health. Some clones in this sample may be carry-over from other donors' samples.

This clone was counted once. The genes are TRBV7-2 and TRBJ2-5, with D perhaps matching TRBD1 or TRBD2 (5 bases each). Gene TRBJ2-7 matches the end of the DNA better, so the J call may be wrong. The CDR3 has 13 amino acids. CDR1 and CDR2 (germline): SGHTA, FQGNSA. CDR3 loop: CASSPQGAYEQYF. CDR3 sequence (DNA): TGTGCCAGCAGCCCTCAGGGAGCCTACGAGCAGTACTTC.

This chain joins TRBV9 and TRBJ2-7; 8 bases match TRBD1. The CDR3 has 14 residues. J gave up 2 bases and V 3 bases, and 4 bases lay outside the gene matches. From germline, CDR1 is SGDLS and CDR2 YYNGEE. CDR3 sequence reads: CASSATGAPYEQYF. In DNA form, the CDR3 reads TGTGCCAGCAGCGCGACAGGGGCCCCCTACGAGCAGTACTTC. The whole variable domain, filled in from reference TRBV9 and TRBJ2-7, reads DSGVTQTPKHLITATGQRVTLRCSPRSGDLSVYWYQQSLDQGLQFLIQYYNGEERAKGNILERFSAQQFPDLHSELNLSSLELGDSALYFCASSATGAPYEQYFGPGTRLTVT.

The sample holds a few counts of this clone. This chain links TRBV28 with TRBJ1-1, with no clear D. CDR1 and CDR2 from the germline V gene are MDHEN and SYDVKM. The CDR3 has 12 residues. V lost 1 base and J 8 bases, leaving 8 bases between the germline ends. The CDR3 protein is CASSLSGSEAFF. CDR3 in DNA: TGTGCCAGCAGTTTATCCGGATCCGAAGCTTTCTTT.

This sequence joins TRBV7-9 and TRBJ1-4, with no clear D. The CDR3 spans 15 residues. Germline CDR1 SEHNR, CDR2 FQNEAQ (reference sequence). Trimming removed 5 bases at V and 0 bases at J, with 10 bases between. CDR3 in DNA: TGTGCCAGCAGCCCACAGACCACAACTAATGAAAAACTGTTTTTT. Translated, it gives CASSPQTTTNEKLFF.

CDR3 sequence reads: CASSPPDQDRVGVEKLFF. The CDR3 nucleotides are TGTGCCAGCAGTCCCCCCGATCAAGACAGGGTGGGAGTTGAAAAACTGTTTTTT. The V gene is TRBV27, the J gene TRBJ1-4; 7 positions agree with TRBD1. V lost 5 bases, J lost 7 bases, and 19 bases stayed unmatched. Germline lookup yields CDR1 MNHEY and CDR2 SMNVEV (reference sequence). The CDR3 length is 18 residues.

This sequence joins TRBV4-1 and TRBJ2-7, with 7 bases lining up with TRBD1. The germline CDR1 and CDR2 sequences are MGHRA and YSYEKL. The CDR3 extends over 18 amino acids. The ends lost 3 bases at V and 5 bases at J; junction bases unmatched: 19. The DNA for the CDR3 is TGCGCCAGCAGCCATTTTTTGCCCCACCGGGACAGAAAAAACGAGCAGTACTTC. Translating it yields CASSHFLPHRDRKNEQYF.

V and J are TRBV13 and TRBJ2-3, with 16 bases identical to TRBD2. The CDR3 covers 19 residues. The V and J ends lost 5 bases and 3 bases, in that order; junction bases with no gene match: 11. Germline V CDR1 and CDR2: PRHDT, FYEKMQ (reference sequence). CDR3 region: CASSPATGLAGGPTDTQYF. The CDR3, as DNA: TGTGCCAGCAGCCCGGCCACGGGACTAGCGGGAGGGCCAACAGATACGCAGTATTTT.